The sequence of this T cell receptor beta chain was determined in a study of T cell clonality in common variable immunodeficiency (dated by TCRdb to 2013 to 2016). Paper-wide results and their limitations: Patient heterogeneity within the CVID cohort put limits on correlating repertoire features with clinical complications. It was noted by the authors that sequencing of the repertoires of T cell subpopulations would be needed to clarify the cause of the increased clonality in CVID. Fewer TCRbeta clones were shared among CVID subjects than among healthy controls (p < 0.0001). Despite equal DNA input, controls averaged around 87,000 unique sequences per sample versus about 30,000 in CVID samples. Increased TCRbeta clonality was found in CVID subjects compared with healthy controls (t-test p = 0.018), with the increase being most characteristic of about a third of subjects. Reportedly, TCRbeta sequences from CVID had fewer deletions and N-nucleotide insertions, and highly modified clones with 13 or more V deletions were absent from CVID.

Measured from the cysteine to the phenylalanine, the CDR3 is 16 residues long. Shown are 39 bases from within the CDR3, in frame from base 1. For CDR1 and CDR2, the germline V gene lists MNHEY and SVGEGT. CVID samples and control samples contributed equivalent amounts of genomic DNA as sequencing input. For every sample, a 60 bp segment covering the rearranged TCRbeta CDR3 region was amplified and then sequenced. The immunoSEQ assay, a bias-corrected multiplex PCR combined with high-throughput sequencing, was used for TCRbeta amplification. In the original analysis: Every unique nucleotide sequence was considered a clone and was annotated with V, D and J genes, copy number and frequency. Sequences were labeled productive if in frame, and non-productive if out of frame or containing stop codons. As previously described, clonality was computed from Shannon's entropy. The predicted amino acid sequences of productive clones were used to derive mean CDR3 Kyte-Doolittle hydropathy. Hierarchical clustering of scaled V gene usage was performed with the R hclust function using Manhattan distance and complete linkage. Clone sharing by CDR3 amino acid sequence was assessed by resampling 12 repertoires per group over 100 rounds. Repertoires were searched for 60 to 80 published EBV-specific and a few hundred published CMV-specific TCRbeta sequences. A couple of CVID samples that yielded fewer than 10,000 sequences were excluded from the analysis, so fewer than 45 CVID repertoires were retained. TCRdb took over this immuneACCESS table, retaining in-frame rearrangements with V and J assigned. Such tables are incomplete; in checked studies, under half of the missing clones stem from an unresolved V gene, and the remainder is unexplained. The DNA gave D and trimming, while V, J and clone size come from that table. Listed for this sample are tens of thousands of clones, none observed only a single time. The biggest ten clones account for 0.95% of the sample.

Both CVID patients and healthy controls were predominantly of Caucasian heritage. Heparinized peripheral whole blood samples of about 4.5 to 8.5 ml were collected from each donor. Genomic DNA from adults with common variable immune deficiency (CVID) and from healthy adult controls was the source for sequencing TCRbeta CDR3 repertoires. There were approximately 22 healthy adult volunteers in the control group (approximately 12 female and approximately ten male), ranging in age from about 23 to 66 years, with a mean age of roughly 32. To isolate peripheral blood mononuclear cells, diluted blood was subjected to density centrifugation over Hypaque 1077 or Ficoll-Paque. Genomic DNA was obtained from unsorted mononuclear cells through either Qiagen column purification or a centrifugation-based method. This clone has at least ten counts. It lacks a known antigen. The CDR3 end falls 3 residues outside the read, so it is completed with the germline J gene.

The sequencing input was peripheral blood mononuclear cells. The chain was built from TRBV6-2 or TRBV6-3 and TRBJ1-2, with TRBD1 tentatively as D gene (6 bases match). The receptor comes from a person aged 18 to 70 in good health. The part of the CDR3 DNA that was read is TGTGCCAGCAGCTATTTACTTGGGGGCGGTCCAGTGCGT. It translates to CASSYLLGGGPVR. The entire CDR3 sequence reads CASSYLLGGGPVRYTF.